The source of this T cell receptor (beta chain) is a study of T cells expressing NK-cell markers. Reanalyzing the 5' RACE reads, TCRdb keeps one entry per CDR3 protein, without DNA. The sample table sets out approximately 170,000 distinct CDR3 sequences. The CDR3 extends over 14 amino acids. CDR1 is MNHNS and CDR2 is SASEGT in the germline V gene. The sequencing sample was made of blood T cells: a sorted CD56 or NKG2C T cell subset, CD4+ or CD8+ T cells, or bulk PBMC T cells (not recorded which). The chain employs TRBV6-1 and TRBJ2-1; as DNA is missing, the TRBD1 call by TCRdb cannot be tested. The receptor's source is a man aged 18-69 years in good health. CDR3 protein: CASSVASGAPRPFF.